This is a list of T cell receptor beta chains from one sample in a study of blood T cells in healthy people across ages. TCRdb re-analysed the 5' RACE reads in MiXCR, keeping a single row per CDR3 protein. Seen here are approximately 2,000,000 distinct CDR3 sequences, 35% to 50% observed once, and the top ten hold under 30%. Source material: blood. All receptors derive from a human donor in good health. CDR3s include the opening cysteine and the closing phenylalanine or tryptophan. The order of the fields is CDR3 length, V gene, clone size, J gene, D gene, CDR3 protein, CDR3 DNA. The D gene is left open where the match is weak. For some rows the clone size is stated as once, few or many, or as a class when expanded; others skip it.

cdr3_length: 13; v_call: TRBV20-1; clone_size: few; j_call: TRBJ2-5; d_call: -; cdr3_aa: CSAPGPSQETQYF; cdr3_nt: TGCAGTGCCCCCGGGCCCTCCCAAGAGACCCAGTACTTC
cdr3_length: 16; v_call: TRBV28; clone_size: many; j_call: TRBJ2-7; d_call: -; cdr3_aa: CASSLVTVLFSYEQYF; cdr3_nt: TGTGCCAGCAGTTTGGTGACAGTCTTATTCTCCTACGAGCAGTACTTC
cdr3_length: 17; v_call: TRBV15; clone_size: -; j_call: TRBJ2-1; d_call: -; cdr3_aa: CATSSPKTRRSYNEQFF; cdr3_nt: TGTGCCACCAGCAGTCCCAAAACTAGACGCTCCTACAATGAGCAGTTCTTC
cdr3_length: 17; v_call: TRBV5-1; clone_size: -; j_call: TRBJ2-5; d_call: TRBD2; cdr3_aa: CASSPGLAGAIPETQYF; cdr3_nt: TGCGCCAGCAGCCCGGGACTAGCGGGGGCAATCCCGGAGACCCAGTACTTC
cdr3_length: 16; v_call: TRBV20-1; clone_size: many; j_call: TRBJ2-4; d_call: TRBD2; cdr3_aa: CSAGGTSGRAKNIQYF; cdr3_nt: TGCAGTGCTGGAGGGACTAGCGGGCGAGCCAAAAACATTCAGTACTTC
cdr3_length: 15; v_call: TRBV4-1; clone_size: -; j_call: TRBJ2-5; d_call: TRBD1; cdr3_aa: CASSHLDRAEETQYF; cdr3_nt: TGCGCCAGCAGCCATTTGGACAGGGCCGAAGAGACCCAGTACTTC
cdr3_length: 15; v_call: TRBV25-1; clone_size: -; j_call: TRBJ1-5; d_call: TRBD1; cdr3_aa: CASPGGQSLYQPQHF; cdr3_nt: TGTGCCAGCCCGGGGGGACAGTCACTTTATCAGCCCCAGCATTTT
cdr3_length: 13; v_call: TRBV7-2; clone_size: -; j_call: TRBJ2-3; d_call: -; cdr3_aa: CASSFPVTDTQYF; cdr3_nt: TGTGCCAGCAGCTTTCCGGTCACAGATACGCAGTATTTT
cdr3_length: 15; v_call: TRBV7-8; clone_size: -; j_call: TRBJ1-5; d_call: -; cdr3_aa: CASSLDHGKNQPQHF; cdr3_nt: TGTGCCAGCAGCTTAGATCACGGAAAAAATCAGCCCCAGCATTTT
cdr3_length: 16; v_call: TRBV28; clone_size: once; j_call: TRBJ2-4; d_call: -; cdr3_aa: CASSSPTVQGKNIQYF; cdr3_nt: TGTGCCAGCAGTTCCCCAACGGTTCAGGGGAAAAACATTCAGTACTTC
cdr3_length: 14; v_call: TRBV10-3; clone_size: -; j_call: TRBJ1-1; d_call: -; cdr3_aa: CAISVTGGNTEAFF; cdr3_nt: TGTGCCATCAGTGTAACCGGGGGGAACACTGAAGCTTTCTTT
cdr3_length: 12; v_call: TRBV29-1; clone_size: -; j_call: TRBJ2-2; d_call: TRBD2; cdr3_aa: CSAGGGTGELFF; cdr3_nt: TGCAGCGCCGGGGGGGGTACCGGGGAGCTGTTTTTT
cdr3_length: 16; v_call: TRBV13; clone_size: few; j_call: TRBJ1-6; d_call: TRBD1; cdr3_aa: CASSSQGVSYNSPLHF; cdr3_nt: TGTGCCAGCAGCTCCCAGGGGGTCTCCTATAATTCACCCCTCCACTTT
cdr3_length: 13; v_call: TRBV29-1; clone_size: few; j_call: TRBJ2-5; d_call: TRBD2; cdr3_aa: CSVDGLAEETQYF; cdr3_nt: TGCAGCGTTGACGGACTAGCCGAAGAGACCCAGTACTTC
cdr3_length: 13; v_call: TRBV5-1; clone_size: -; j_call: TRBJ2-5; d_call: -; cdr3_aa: CASAPLIPETQYF; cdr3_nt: TGCGCCAGCGCCCCTTTAATTCCAGAGACCCAGTACTTC
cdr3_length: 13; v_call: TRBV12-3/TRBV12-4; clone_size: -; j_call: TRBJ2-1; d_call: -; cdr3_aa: CASSYAGVGEQFF; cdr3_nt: TGTGCCAGCAGTTACGCAGGGGTGGGGGAGCAGTTCTTC
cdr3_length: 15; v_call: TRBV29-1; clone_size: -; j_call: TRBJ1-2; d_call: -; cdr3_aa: CSVDPFALGIDGYTF; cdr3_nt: TGCAGCGTTGACCCTTTCGCTCTGGGGATTGATGGCTACACCTTC
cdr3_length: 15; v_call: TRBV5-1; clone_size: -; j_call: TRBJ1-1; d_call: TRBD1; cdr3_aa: CASSPLPTGDTEAFF; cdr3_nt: TGCGCCAGCAGCCCCTTACCGACAGGGGACACTGAAGCTTTCTTT
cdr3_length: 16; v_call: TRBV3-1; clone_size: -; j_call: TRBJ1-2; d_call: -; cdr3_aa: CASSRYRTVGEYGYTF; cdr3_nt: TGTGCCAGCAGCCGCTACAGGACGGTGGGGGAGTATGGCTACACCTTC
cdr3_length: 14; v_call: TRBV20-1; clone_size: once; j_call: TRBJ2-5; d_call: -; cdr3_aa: CSAGPRSLLETQYF; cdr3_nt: TGCAGTGCTGGGCCCAGGTCCCTGCTAGAGACCCAGTACTTC
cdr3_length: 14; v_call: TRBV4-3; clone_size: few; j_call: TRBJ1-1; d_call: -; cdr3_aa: CASSHGTRGTEAFF; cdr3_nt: TGCGCCAGCAGCCATGGGACTCGGGGCACTGAAGCTTTCTTT
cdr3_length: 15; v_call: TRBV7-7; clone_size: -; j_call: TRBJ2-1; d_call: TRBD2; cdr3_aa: CASSLAGGVDNEQFF; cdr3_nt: TGTGCCAGCAGCTTAGCTGGGGGGGTCGATAATGAGCAGTTCTTC
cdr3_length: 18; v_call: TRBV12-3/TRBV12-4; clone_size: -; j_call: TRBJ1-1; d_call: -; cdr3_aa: CASSFFPPRRDMNTEAFF; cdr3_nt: TGTGCCAGCAGTTTTTTCCCCCCCCGCAGGGATATGAACACTGAAGCTTTCTTT
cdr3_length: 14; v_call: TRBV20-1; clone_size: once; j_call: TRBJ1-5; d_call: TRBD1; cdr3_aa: CSAGGQFRNQPQHF; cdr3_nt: TGCAGTGCTGGGGGACAGTTCCGCAATCAGCCCCAGCATTTT
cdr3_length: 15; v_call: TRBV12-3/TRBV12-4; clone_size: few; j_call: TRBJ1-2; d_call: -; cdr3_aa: CTSCNSLDSFYGYTF; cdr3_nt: TGTACCAGTTGCAATTCGTTGGACAGTTTCTATGGCTACACCTTC
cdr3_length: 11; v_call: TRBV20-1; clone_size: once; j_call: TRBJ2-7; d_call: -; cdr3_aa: CSAEGNYEQYF; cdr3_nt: TGCAGTGCGGAAGGAAACTACGAGCAGTACTTC
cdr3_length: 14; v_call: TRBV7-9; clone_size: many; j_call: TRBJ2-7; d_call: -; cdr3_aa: CASSFWGPTYEQYF; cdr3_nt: TGTGCCAGCAGCTTCTGGGGACCTACCTACGAGCAGTACTTC
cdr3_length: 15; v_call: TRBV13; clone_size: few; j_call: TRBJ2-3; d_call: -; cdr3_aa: CASSLSYVSTDTQYF; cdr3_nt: TGTGCCAGCAGCCTTTCGTACGTAAGCACAGATACGCAGTATTTT
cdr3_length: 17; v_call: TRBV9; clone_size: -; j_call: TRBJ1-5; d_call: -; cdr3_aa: CASSPLGGDYSNQPQHF; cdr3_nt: TGTGCCAGCAGCCCGCTAGGAGGGGATTATAGCAATCAGCCCCAGCATTTT
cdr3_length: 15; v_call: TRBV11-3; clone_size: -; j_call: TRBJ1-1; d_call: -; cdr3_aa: CASSLDYMSRTEAFF; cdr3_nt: TGTGCCAGCAGCTTAGATTATATGAGTCGAACTGAAGCTTTCTTT
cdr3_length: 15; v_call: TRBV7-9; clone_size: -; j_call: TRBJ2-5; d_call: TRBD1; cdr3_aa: CASSGRQGALETQYF; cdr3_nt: TGTGCCAGCAGCGGTCGACAGGGGGCCTTAGAGACCCAGTACTTC
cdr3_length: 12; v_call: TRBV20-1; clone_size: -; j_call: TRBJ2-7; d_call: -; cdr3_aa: CSARDETYEQYF; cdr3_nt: TGCAGTGCGAGGGACGAGACCTACGAGCAGTACTTC
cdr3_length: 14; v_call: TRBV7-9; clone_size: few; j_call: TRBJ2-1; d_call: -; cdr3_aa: CASSFYGEPNEQFF; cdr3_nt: TGTGCCAGCAGCTTCTATGGAGAACCCAATGAGCAGTTCTTC
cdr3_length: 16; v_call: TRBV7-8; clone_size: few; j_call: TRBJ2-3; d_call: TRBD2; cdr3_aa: CASSLASGGVTDTQYF; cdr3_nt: TGTGCCAGCAGCTTAGCCAGCGGGGGGGTCACAGATACGCAGTATTTT
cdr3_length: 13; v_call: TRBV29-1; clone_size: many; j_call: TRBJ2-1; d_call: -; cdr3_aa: CSVGGQNYNEQFF; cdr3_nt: TGCAGCGTTGGAGGTCAGAATTACAATGAGCAGTTCTTC
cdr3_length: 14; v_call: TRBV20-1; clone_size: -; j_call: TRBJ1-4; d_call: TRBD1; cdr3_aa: CSAPRQGVGEKLFF; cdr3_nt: TGCAGTGCCCCGCGACAGGGGGTTGGCGAAAAACTGTTTTTT
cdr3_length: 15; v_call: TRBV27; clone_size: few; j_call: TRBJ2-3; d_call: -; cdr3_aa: CASSLVGNSQDTQYF; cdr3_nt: TGTGCCAGCAGTTTAGTCGGGAATTCGCAGGATACGCAGTATTTT
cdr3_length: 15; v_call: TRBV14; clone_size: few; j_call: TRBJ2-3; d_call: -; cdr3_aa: CASSPLLAEADTQYF; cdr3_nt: TGTGCCAGCAGCCCACTACTAGCAGAGGCAGATACGCAGTATTTT
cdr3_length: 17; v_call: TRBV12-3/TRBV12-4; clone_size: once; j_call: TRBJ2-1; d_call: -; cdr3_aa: CASTRGGGRDVTNEQFF; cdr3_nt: TGTGCCAGCACCCGAGGGGGGGGTAGGGATGTTACGAATGAGCAGTTCTTC
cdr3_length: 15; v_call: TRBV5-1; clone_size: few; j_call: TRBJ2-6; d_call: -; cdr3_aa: CASSLEGHGANVLTF; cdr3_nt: TGCGCCAGCAGCTTGGAGGGTCACGGGGCCAACGTCCTGACTTTC
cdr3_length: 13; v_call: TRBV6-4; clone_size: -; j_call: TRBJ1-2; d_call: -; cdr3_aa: CASSPSIGYGYTF; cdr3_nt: TGTGCCAGCAGTCCCAGTATAGGCTATGGCTACACCTTC
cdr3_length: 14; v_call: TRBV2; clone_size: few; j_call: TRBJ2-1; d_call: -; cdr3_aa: CASSATHINNEQFF; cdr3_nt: TGTGCCAGCAGTGCGACACATATCAACAATGAGCAGTTCTTC
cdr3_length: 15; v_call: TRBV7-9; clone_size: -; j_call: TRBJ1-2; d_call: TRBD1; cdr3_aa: CASSLSRDRGSGYTF; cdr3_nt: TGTGCCAGCAGCCTTTCCCGGGACAGGGGCTCTGGCTACACCTTC